These 25 T cell receptor beta chains were all obtained from the same sample, sequenced in a study of CD8+ T cells in alopecia areata. The treatment is: oral pan-JAK inhibitor, 5-10 mg twice daily. Reverse transcription of extracted RNA yielded cDNA, which provided the sequencing template. Profiling relied on immunoSEQ multiplex PCR, and the TCRdb table lists in-frame clones only, not all of them. Of some 190,000 clones detected, 51% appear once; the ten largest clones hold 10%. The sample in question was CD8+ T cells sorted from blood, obtained at week 52, from a patient treated with tofacitinib. The receptor set was obtained from a human donor with alopecia areata.

This clone was picked up a small number of times. This chain uses TRBV7-8 with TRBJ2-4, with D unresolved. Deletions cut 1 base from V and 2 bases from J, with 3 bases between. CDR3 size: 13 residues. Germline-derived CDR1 and CDR2 are SGHVS and FQNEAQ. Written as DNA, the CDR3 is TGTGCCAGCAGCTTAGTTACCAAAAACATTCAGTACTTC. Translation: CASSLVTKNIQYF.

The genes are TRBV10-3 and TRBJ2-5; tentative D call: TRBD1 (5 bases). V dropped 3 bases and J dropped 1 base, with 6 bases sitting between them. In germline, CDR1 is ENHRY, CDR2 SYGVKD. The CDR3 contains 13 residues. The CDR3 nucleotides read TGTGCCATCAGTGAAGACAGCCAAGAGACCCAGTACTTC. This gives the protein CAISEDSQETQYF.

This clone showed up just a few times. The CDR3 here is CASRRRQGESTEAFF. CDR3 DNA sequence: TGTGCCAGCAGGAGAAGACAGGGGGAAAGCACTGAAGCTTTCTTT. The chain carries TRBV6-6 and TRBJ1-1, with TRBD1 identical over 9 bases. This CDR3 spans 15 amino acids. Germline lookup yields CDR1 MNHNY and CDR2 SVGAGI (reference sequence). J was trimmed by 4 bases and V by 6 bases; bases with no gene match: 9.

The chain recombines TRBV29-1 with TRBJ2-1; perhaps D is TRBD1 or TRBD2 (6 bases each). Germline CDR1 SQVTM, CDR2 ANQGSEA. Trimming took 2 bases from V and 7 from J, leaving 15 bases between them. This CDR3 is 14 amino acids long. CDR3 coding DNA: TGCAGCGTTGAACCCCGGGGGCGGAGGAATGAGCAGTTCTTC. Amino acids: CSVEPRGRRNEQFF.

A few counts support this clone. CDR3 loop: CASSQDDRYIQYF. The CDR3 DNA follows: TGTGCCAGCAGCCAAGATGACAGATACATTCAGTACTTC. V and J are TRBV14 and TRBJ2-4; possibly TRBD1 for D (5 bases). The CDR3 contains 13 residues. Germline lookup yields CDR1 SGHDN and CDR2 FVKESK. Trimming shortened V by 0 bases and J by 8 bases, and 8 bases separated the two germline ends.

The genes are TRBV23-1 and TRBJ1-5; unclear D gene. TRBV23-1 is an ORF; its function is uncertain. Deletions cut 4 bases from V and 6 bases from J, with 19 bases between. CDR3 size: 16 residues. DNA of the CDR3: TGCGCCAGCAGTCGCCCCTGGGAGGGTCGGAGTCAGCCCCAGCATTTT. This encodes CASSRPWEGRSQPQHF.

The CDR3 region has the DNA TGTGCCAGCAGTTTGGCTGTGGGGGGTTACGAGCAGTACTTC. Amino acids: CASSLAVGGYEQYF. This chain connects TRBV28 to TRBJ2-7; D perhaps matches TRBD2 (6 bases). Germline CDR1 and CDR2: MDHEN and SYDVKM. V lost 3 bases to trimming and J lost 4 bases, with 13 bases between them. This CDR3 has 14 amino acids.

The J gene is TRBJ2-7, the V gene TRBV7-9; unclear D gene. The V gene's germline CDR1 is SEHNR and CDR2 FQNEAQ (reference sequence). V was clipped by 4 bases and J by 0 bases, with 13 bases between them. This CDR3 contains 15 residues. The CDR3 region has the DNA TGTGCCAGCAGCTCATTATGGAGTACCTCCTACGAGCAGTACTTC. It is translated as CASSSLWSTSYEQYF.

The rearrangement uses TRBV28 and TRBJ2-5; 10 positions agree with TRBD1. There are 13 residues in the CDR3. J was trimmed by 4 bases and V by 7 bases; bases with no gene match: 3. Per the germline V gene, CDR1 is MDHEN and CDR2 is SYDVKM. CDR3 sequence: CASTGTGAETQYF. CDR3 in DNA: TGTGCCAGCACTGGGACAGGGGCAGAGACCCAGTACTTC.

This clone was detected only a few times. This sequence joins TRBV7-2 and TRBJ1-2; no firm D call. Trimming cost V 0 bases and J 8 bases, with 10 bases left between them. The length of the CDR3 is 13 residues. Germline V CDR1 and CDR2: SGHTA, FQGNSA. The CDR3 sequence is CASSLALEGGYTF. The CDR3 nucleotides read TGTGCCAGCAGCTTAGCGTTGGAGGGCGGCTACACCTTC.

V usage is TRBV27 and J usage is TRBJ2-1, with 13 positions matching TRBD2. CDR3 size: 15 residues. After removal of 5 bases from V and 6 bases from J, the junction contained 4 bases not matched to a gene. From germline, CDR1 is MNHEY and CDR2 SMNVEV (reference sequence). CDR3 bases: TGTGCCAGCAGTCCCGGGACTAGCGGGGCCAATGAGCAGTTCTTC. Translated: CASSPGTSGANEQFF.

The rearrangement uses TRBV7-9 and TRBJ2-7, with TRBD1 as a possible D gene (5 bases). CDR1 and CDR2 from the germline V gene are SEHNR and FQNEAQ (reference sequence). V lost 1 base to trimming and J lost 3 bases, with 13 bases between them. The CDR3 runs to 15 residues. The CDR3 here is CASSLDSPQGYEQYF. The CDR3 DNA follows: TGTGCCAGCAGCTTAGACTCACCTCAGGGCTACGAGCAGTACTTC. Full variable domain (outside the CDR3, taken from reference TRBV7-9 and TRBJ2-7): DTGVSQNPRHKITKRGQNVTFRCDPISEHNRLYWYRQTLGQGPEFLTYFQNEAQLEKSRLLSDRFSAERPKGSFSTLEIQRTEQGDSAMYLCASSLDSPQGYEQYFGPGTRLTVT.

This clone appeared a few times. The chain recombines TRBV7-2 with TRBJ1-3; maybe TRBD1 (5 bases). Deletions cut 5 bases from V and 3 bases from J, with 8 bases between. Germline values: CDR1 SGHTA, CDR2 FQGNSA. The length of the CDR3 is 13 residues. CDR3 amino acids: CASSPQGGNTIYF. CDR3 in DNA: TGTGCCAGCAGCCCCCAGGGTGGAAACACCATATATTTT. The whole variable domain, filled in from reference TRBV7-2 and TRBJ1-3, reads GAGVSQSPSNKVTEKGKDVELRCDPISGHTALYWYRQSLGQGLEFLIYFQGNSAPDKSGLPSDRFSAERTGGSVSTLTIQRTQQEDSAVYLCASSPQGGNTIYFGEGSWLTVV.

This rearrangement joins TRBV7-9 to TRBJ2-2; either TRBD1 or TRBD2 may fit D (5 bases each). Trimming stripped 1 base from V and 3 bases from J, with 12 bases between. Germline V gene lookup returns CDR1 SEHNR and CDR2 FQNEAQ (reference sequence). The CDR3 length is 16 residues. The CDR3, as DNA: TGTGCCAGCAGCTTAGGGGGGTACGGACACACCGGGGAGCTGTTTTTT. Translating it yields CASSLGGYGHTGELFF.

A remark on this clone: The same CDR3 is also encoded by other DNA sequences in this sample. The chain couples TRBV9 to TRBJ2-7; 8 bases align to TRBD1. Germline V gives CDR1 SGDLS, CDR2 YYNGEE. The junction had 6 bases not matched to a gene; V was cut back by 4 bases and J by 0 bases. The CDR3 consists of 15 residues. The CDR3 region has the DNA TGTGCCAGCAGCCCTGGGACAGGTCCCTCCTACGAGCAGTACTTC. Residues: CASSPGTGPSYEQYF. The full variable domain, with the rest looked up from reference TRBV9 and TRBJ2-7, is DSGVTQTPKHLITATGQRVTLRCSPRSGDLSVYWYQQSLDQGLQFLIQYYNGEERAKGNILERFSAQQFPDLHSELNLSSLELGDSALYFCASSPGTGPSYEQYFGPGTRLTVT.

The chain couples TRBV5-6 to TRBJ2-5; 8 nucleotides align to TRBD2. CDR1 and CDR2 (germline): SGHDT, YYEEEE. CDR3 length: 12 amino acids. The V and J ends lost 0 bases and 9 bases, in that order; junction bases with no gene match: 1. As DNA, the CDR3 is TGTGCCAGCAGCTTGGCCGGGGGGGCCCAGTACTTC. This sequence encodes CASSLAGGAQYF.

This clone was found a few times. The chain recombines TRBV6-6 with TRBJ2-3; TRBD2 is a possible D gene (5 bases). Germline V CDR1 and CDR2: MNHNY, SVGAGI (reference sequence). CDR3 size: 13 residues. Between the trimmed V and J ends, which lost 11 bases and 2 bases, there was a span of 14 bases. This CDR3 reads CAPEGSLTDTQYF. The DNA for the CDR3 is TGTGCCCCCGAGGGTAGCCTCACAGATACGCAGTATTTT.

The J gene is TRBJ2-1, the V gene TRBV9, with a possible D match to TRBD2 (5 bases). From germline, CDR1 is SGDLS and CDR2 YYNGEE. The CDR3 totals 15 residues. Trimming took 0 bases from V and 6 from J, leaving 13 bases between them. The CDR3 reads CASSVGGSSSNEQFF. The DNA of the CDR3 is TGTGCCAGCAGCGTAGGTGGGTCTAGCTCCAATGAGCAGTTCTTC.

The chain links TRBV4-1 to TRBJ2-1, with 8 nucleotides matching TRBD1. Trimming removed 0 bases from V and 2 bases from J; junction bases left unmatched: 6. CDR1 and CDR2 from the germline V gene are MGHRA and YSYEKL. This CDR3 has 17 residues. Here the CDR3 DNA reads TGCGCCAGCAGCCAAGACGGGGCAGGGGGCACCTACAATGAGCAGTTCTTC. Translated: CASSQDGAGGTYNEQFF.

On this clone: This sample includes further DNA sequences coding for the same CDR3. The gene calls are TRBV13 and TRBJ2-5; D remains unclear. Trimming stripped 0 bases from V and 2 bases from J, with 1 base between. The CDR3 covers 12 residues. Germline V gene data show CDR1 as PRHDT and CDR2 as FYEKMQ (reference sequence). This CDR3 reads CASSLGQETQYF. The CDR3 bases are TGTGCCAGCAGCTTAGGGCAAGAGACCCAGTACTTC.

The V gene is TRBV7-8, the J gene TRBJ2-5; TRBD2 aligns across 10 bases. The CDR3 is 15 amino acids. Germline V gives CDR1 SGHVS, CDR2 FQNEAQ. Trimming removed 3 bases from V and 1 base from J; junction bases left unmatched: 2. The DNA of the CDR3 is TGTGCCAGCAGCTTGCTAGCGGGGGTCCAAGAGACCCAGTACTTC. Protein: CASSLLAGVQETQYF.

This clone was observed a few times. The chain is built from TRBV5-1 and TRBJ2-7; D might be TRBD1 (6 bases). V shed 2 bases and J shed 0 bases, with 9 bases lying between them. This CDR3 comprises 14 residues. CDR1 is SGHRS, CDR2 YFSETQ, per germline. The CDR3 loop is CASSFRGTSYEQYF. The CDR3 nucleotides read TGCGCCAGCAGCTTTAGGGGGACCTCCTACGAGCAGTACTTC.

V gene TRBV13 combines with J gene TRBJ1-3; D is undetermined. The CDR3 totals 12 residues. V was trimmed by 4 bases and J by 7 bases, leaving 8 bases between them. Germline CDR1 and CDR2: PRHDT and FYEKMQ (reference sequence). CDR3 residues: CASSSRGNTIYF. DNA for the CDR3: TGTGCCAGCAGCTCCCGTGGGAACACCATATATTTT. The complete variable domain, with remaining parts taken from reference TRBV13 and TRBJ1-3, reads AAGVIQSPRHLIKEKRETATLKCYPIPRHDTVYWYQQGPGQDPQFLISFYEKMQSDKGSIPDRFSAQQFSDYHSELNMSSLELGDSALYFCASSSRGNTIYFGEGSWLTVV.

Turning to this clone: This could be a read error, since a much larger clone is one nucleotide away. The chain uses TRBV6-5 and TRBJ2-7; D not certain. Germline V gene sequence: CDR1 MNHEY, CDR2 SVGAGI. The CDR3 sequence is 10 residues long. V gave up 5 bases and J gave up 3 bases, with 2 bases separating them. CDR3 DNA: TGTGCCAGCAGTGACTACGAGCAGTACTTC. Its protein is CASSDYEQYF.

The chain employs TRBV11-2 and TRBJ1-1; D not resolved. CDR3 length: 13 residues. The V gene lost 11 bases and the J gene lost 3 bases, with 16 bases spanning the gap. CDR1 is SGHAT and CDR2 is FQNNGV in the germline V gene. CDR3 bases: TGTGCCTCGGGTGGGCAGATGTACACTGAAGCTTTCTTT. It specifies CASGGQMYTEAFF. Full variable domain (rest looked up from reference TRBV11-2 and TRBJ1-1): EAGVAQSPRYKIIEKRQSVAFWCNPISGHATLYWYQQILGQGPKLLIQFQNNGVVDDSQLPKDRFSAERLKGVDSTLKIQPAKLEDSAVYLCASGGQMYTEAFFGQGTRLTVV.